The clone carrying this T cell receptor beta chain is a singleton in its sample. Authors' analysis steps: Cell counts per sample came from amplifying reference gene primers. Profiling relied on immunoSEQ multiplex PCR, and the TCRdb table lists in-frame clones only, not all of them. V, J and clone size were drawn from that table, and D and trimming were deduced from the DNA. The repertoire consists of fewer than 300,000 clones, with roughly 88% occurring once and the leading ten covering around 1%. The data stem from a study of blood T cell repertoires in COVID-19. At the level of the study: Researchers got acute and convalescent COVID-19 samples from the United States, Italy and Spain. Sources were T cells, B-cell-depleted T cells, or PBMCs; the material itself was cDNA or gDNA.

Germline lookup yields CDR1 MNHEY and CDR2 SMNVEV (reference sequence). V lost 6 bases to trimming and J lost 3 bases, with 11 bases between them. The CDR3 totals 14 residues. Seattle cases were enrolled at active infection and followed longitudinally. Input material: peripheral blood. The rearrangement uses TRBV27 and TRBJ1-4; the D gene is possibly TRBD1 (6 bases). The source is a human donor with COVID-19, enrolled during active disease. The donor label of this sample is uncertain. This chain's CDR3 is CASSPDRSNEKLFF. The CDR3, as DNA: TGTGCCAGCAGCCCAGACAGGTCTAATGAAAAACTGTTTTTT.